The sequence of this TCR beta chain was determined in a study of T-cell memory formation after mild COVID-19. One entry per CDR3 protein results from TCRdb running MiXCR on the 5' RACE reads. The table lists approximately 270,000 distinct CDR3 sequences, around 15% of them singletons. Trimming shortened V by 3 bases and J by 0 bases, and 10 bases separated the two germline ends. The germline CDR1 and CDR2 sequences are ENHRY and SYGVKD. This CDR3 has 15 amino acids. V gene TRBV10-3 combines with J gene TRBJ2-3; D gene ambiguous. The receptor comes from a man aged 18 to 29 who had mild COVID-19 (a few samples of this study predate the infection). Cell type and time point are not known. Specimen: PBMCs or a T cell subset sorted from them (not recorded which). The CDR3 sequence is CAISDVDVSTDTQYF. In DNA, the CDR3 is TGTGCCATCAGTGATGTAGACGTTAGCACAGATACGCAGTATTTT.